This T cell receptor beta chain derives from a study of monozygotic twins with inflammatory bowel disease. General observations from the study: IBD patients showed reduced TCRbeta diversity (inverse Simpson) versus healthy co-twins.

The CDR3 runs 13 residues. The germline V gene has CDR1 SGHTA and CDR2 FQGNSA. The unique tags termed UMIs, each holding a 6-nucleotide sample barcode, were added by means of template switching. TCRdb reworked the 5' RACE reads into one entry per CDR3 protein, no DNA. Recorded for this sample: 200,000 to 250,000 distinct CDR3 sequences. Regarding this clonotype: Antigen unknown.

This chain connects TRBV7-2 to TRBJ2-1; TCRdb proposes TRBD1, but this gene call is untestable without DNA. Input material: blood. The receptor was derived from a human donor with ulcerative colitis or Crohn's disease, or a healthy co-twin of an affected twin (not recorded which). CDR3 protein: CASSPTGAGEQFF.